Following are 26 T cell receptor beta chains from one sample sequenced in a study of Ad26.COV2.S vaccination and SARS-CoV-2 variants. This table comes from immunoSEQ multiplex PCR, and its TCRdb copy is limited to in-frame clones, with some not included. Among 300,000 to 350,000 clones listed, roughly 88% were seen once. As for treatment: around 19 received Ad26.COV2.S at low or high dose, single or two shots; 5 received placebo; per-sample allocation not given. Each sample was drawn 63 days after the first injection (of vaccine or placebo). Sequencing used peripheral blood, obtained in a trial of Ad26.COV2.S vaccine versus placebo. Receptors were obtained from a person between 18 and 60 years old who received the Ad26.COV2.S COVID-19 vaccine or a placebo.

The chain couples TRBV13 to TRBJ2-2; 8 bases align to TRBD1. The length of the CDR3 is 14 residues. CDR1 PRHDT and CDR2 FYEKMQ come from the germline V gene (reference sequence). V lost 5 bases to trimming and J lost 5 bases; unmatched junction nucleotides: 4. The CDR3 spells CASSLRQGTGELFF. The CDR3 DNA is TGTGCCAGCAGCCTACGACAGGGGACCGGGGAGCTGTTTTTT.

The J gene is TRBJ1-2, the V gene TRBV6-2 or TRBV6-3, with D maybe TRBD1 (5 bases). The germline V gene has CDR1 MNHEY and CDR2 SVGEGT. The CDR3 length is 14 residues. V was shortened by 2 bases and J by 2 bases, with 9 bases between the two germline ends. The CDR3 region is CASSYSAGNYGYTF. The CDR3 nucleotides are TGTGCCAGCAGTTACAGCGCAGGGAACTATGGCTACACCTTC.

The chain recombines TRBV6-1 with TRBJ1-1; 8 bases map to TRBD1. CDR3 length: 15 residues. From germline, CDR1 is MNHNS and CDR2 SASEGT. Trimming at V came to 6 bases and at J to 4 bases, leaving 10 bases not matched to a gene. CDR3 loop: CASRRDRGFGTEAFF. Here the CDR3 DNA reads TGTGCCAGCAGGCGAGACAGGGGTTTTGGCACTGAAGCTTTCTTT.

CDR3 in DNA: TGTGCCAGCAGCTCGGGACTAGCGGGAATGCGTAGTGAGACCCAGTACTTC. Translating gives CASSSGLAGMRSETQYF. The chain has TRBV9 and TRBJ2-5, with 13 bases matching TRBD2. CDR3 length: 17 residues. With V trimmed by 4 bases and J by 5 bases, 11 bases remained unmatched. Per the germline V gene, CDR1 is SGDLS and CDR2 is YYNGEE.

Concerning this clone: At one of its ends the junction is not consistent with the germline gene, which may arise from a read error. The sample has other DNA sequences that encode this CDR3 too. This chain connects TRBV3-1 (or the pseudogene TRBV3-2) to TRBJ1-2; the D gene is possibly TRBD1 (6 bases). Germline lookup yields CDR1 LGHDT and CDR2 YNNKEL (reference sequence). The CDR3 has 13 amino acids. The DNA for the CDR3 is TGTGCCAGCAGCCCCTGGGGGGGCCATGGCTATACCTTC. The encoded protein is CASSPWGGHGYTF.

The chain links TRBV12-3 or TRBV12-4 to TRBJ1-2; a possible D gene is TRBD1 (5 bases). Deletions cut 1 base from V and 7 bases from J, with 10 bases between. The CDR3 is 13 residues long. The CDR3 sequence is CASSLDQGRGYTF. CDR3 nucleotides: TGTGCCAGCAGTTTAGATCAGGGCCGTGGCTACACCTTC.

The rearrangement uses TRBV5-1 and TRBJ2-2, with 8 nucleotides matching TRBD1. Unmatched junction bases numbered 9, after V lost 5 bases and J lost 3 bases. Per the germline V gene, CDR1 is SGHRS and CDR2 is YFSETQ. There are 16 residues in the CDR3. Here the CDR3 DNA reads TGCGCCAGCAGAAGACGACAGGGGTTGGACACCGGGGAGCTGTTTTTT. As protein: CASRRRQGLDTGELFF.

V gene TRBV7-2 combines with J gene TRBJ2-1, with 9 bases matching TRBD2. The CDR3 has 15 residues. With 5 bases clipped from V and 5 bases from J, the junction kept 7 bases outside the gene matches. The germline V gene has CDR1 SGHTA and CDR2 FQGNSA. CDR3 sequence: CASSQGLAGNNEQFF. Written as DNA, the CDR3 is TGTGCCAGCAGCCAAGGCCTAGCGGGAAACAATGAGCAGTTCTTC.

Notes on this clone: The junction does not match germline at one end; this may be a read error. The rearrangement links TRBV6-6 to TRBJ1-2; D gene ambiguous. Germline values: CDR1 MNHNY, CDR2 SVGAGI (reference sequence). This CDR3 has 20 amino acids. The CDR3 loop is CAGSSYSEDVAPTSNYGYTF. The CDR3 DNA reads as TGTGCCGGCAGCAGTTACTCTGAGGATGTGGCACCCACCTCTAACTATGGCTACACCTTC.

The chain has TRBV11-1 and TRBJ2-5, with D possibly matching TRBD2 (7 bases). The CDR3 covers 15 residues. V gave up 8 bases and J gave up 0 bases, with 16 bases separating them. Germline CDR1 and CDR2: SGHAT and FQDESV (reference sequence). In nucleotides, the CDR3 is TGTGCCAGCCACAAGGGGGGGCCTTACCAAGAGACCCAGTACTTC. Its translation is CASHKGGPYQETQYF.

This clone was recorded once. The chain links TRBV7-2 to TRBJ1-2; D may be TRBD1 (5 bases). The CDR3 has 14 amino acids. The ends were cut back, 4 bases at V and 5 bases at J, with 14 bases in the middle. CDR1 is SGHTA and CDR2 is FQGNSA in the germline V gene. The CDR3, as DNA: TGTGCCAGCAGCTCGGTACGGGGCGCTTATGGCTACACCTTC. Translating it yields CASSSVRGAYGYTF. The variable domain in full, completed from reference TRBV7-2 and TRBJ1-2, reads GAGVSQSPSNKVTEKGKDVELRCDPISGHTALYWYRQSLGQGLEFLIYFQGNSAPDKSGLPSDRFSAERTGGSVSTLTIQRTQQEDSAVYLCASSSVRGAYGYTFGSGTRLTVV.

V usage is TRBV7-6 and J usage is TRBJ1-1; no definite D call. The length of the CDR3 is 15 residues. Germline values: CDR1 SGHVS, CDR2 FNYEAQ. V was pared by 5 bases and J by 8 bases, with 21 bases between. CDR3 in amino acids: CASSPYSRRHGEAFF. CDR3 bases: TGTGCCAGCAGCCCTTACTCCCGCCGCCACGGGGAAGCTTTCTTT.

The CDR3 nucleotides read TGTGCCAGCAGTGAAGGGGTAAAGACAGATACGCAGTATTTT. This gives the protein CASSEGVKTDTQYF. This sequence joins TRBV6-1 and TRBJ2-3, with unresolved D. Per the germline V gene, CDR1 is MNHNS and CDR2 is SASEGT. Trimming took off 1 base at V and 3 bases at J, with 8 bases between the two ends. CDR3 size: 14 residues.

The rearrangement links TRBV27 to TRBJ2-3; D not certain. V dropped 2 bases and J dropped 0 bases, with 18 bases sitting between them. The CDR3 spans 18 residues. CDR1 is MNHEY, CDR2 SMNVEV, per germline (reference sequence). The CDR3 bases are TGTGCCAGCAGTTTACTCTCCGTTACTCGAACTAGCACAGATACGCAGTATTTT. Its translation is CASSLLSVTRTSTDTQYF.

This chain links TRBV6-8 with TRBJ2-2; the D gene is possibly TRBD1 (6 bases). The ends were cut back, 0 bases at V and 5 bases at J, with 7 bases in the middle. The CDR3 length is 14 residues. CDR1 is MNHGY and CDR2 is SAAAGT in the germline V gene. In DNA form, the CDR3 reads TGTGCCAGCAGTTACTCGCAGGGGACCGGGGAGCTGTTTTTT. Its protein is CASSYSQGTGELFF.

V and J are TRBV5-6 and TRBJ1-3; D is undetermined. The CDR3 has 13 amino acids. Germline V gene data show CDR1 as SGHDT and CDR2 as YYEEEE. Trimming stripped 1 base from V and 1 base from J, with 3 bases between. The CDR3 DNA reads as TGTGCCAGCAGCTTGCCTTCTGGAAACACCATATATTTT. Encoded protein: CASSLPSGNTIYF.

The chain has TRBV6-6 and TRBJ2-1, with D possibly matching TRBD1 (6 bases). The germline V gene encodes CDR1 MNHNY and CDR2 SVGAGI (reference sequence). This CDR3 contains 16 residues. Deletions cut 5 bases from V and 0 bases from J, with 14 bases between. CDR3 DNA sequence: TGTGCCAGCAGTCCAGGAGGACAGAGCTCCTACAATGAGCAGTTCTTC. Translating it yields CASSPGGQSSYNEQFF.

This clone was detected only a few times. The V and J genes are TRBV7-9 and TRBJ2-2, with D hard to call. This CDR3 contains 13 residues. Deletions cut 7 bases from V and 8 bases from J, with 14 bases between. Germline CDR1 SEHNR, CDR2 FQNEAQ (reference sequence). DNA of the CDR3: TGTGCCAGCACTCATACACTGCTTGGGGAGCTGTTTTTT. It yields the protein CASTHTLLGELFF.

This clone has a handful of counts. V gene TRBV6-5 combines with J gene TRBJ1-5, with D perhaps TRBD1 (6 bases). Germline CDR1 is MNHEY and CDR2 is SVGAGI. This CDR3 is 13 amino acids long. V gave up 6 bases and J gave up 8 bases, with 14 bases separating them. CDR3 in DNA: TGTGCCAGCAGAAACAGGGCCTCTGAGCCCCAGCATTTT. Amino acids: CASRNRASEPQHF.

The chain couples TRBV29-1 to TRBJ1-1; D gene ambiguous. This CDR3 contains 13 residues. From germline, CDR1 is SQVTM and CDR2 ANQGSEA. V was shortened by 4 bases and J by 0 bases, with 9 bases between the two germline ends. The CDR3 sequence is CSVARELNTEAFF. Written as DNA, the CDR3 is TGCAGCGTTGCGAGGGAACTGAACACTGAAGCTTTCTTT.

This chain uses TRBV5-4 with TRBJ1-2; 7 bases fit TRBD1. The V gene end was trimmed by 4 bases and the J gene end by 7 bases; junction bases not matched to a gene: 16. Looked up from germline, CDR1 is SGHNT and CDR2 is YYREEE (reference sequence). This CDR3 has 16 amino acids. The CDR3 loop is CASSGKGQALISGYTF. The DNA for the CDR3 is TGTGCCAGCAGCGGGAAAGGACAGGCCTTGATAAGTGGCTACACCTTC. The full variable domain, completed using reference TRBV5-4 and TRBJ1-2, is ETGVTQSPTHLIKTRGQQVTLRCSSQSGHNTVSWYQQALGQGPQFIFQYYREEENGRGNFPPRFSGLQFPNYSSELNVNALELDDSALYLCASSGKGQALISGYTFGSGTRLTVV.

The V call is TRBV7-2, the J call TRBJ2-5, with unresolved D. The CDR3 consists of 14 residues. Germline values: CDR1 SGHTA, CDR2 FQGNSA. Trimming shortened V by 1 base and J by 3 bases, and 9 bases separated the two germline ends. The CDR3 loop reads CASSLVNLKETQYF. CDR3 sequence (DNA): TGTGCCAGCAGCTTAGTTAACTTAAAAGAGACCCAGTACTTC.

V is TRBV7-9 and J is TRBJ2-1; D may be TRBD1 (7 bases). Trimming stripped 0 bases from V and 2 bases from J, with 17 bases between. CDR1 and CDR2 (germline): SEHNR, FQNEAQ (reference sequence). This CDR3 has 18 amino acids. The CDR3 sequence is CASSLAQGGAAPYNEQFF. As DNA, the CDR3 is TGTGCCAGCAGCTTAGCGCAGGGGGGTGCCGCTCCCTACAATGAGCAGTTCTTC.

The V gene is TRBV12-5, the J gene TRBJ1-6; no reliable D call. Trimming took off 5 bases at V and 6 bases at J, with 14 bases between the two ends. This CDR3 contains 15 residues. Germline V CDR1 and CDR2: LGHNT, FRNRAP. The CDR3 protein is CASGGAGLGNSPLHF. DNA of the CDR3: TGTGCTAGTGGTGGAGCGGGGTTGGGTAATTCACCCCTCCACTTT.

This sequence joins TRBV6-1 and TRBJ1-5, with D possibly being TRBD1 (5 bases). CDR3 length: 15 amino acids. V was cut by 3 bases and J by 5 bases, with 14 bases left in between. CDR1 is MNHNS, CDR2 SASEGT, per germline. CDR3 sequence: CASSDRAGTYQPQHF. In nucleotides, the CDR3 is TGTGCCAGCAGTGATCGCGCAGGGACTTATCAGCCCCAGCATTTT.

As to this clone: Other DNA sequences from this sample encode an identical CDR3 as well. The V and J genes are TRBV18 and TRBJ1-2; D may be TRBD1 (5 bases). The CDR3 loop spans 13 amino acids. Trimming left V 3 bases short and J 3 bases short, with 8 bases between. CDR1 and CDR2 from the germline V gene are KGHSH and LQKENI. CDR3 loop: CASSPQGDYGYTF. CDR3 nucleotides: TGTGCCAGCTCACCTCAGGGAGACTATGGCTACACCTTC.